This T cell receptor (beta chain) was obtained from a study of blood T cell repertoires in COVID-19. For the study at large: T cells, B-cell-depleted T cells, or PBMCs provided the cDNA or gDNA that served as material.

V was trimmed by 3 bases and J by 1 base, leaving 10 bases between them. Germline V gene data show CDR1 as MNHNS and CDR2 as SASEGT. The CDR3 is made up of 15 amino acids. As originally analysed: The assay estimated nucleated cells by amplifying reference gene primers. Data came from immunoSEQ multiplex PCR; TCRdb stores just in-frame clones and leaves some out. V, J and clone size were drawn from that table, and D and trimming were deduced from the DNA. Of around 65,000 clones in the sample, just over 90% are singletons; the top ten hold roughly 1.7%. This chain joins TRBV6-1 and TRBJ2-1, with D unresolved. The receptor was derived from a human donor in a cohort sampled during active COVID-19. Input material: peripheral blood. The DNA for the CDR3 is TGTGCCAGCAGTGAGGGTCTAGGATCCTACAATGAGCAGTTCTTC. Encoded protein: CASSEGLGSYNEQFF.